These 10 T cell receptor beta chains share one sample of origin, sequenced in a study of shared clonotypes between healthy human individuals. Sequencing used immunoSEQ multiplex PCR; TCRdb keeps in-frame clones, though not all of them. The sample shows some 530,000 clones, about 85% of them seen only once. The sequenced sample was PBMCs. All receptors come from a middle-aged woman in good health. Some clones in this sample may be carry-over from other donors' samples.

J is TRBJ1-2 and V is TRBV10-3, with 8 bases aligning to TRBD1. Germline V lookup: CDR1 ENHRY, CDR2 SYGVKD. The CDR3 covers 13 residues. V trimming: 10 bases; J trimming: 2 bases; junction bases outside the gene matches: 6. The CDR3 loop is CATWTGSNYGYTF. As DNA, the CDR3 is TGTGCCACCTGGACAGGGTCCAACTATGGCTACACCTTC.

This sequence joins TRBV19 and TRBJ2-5; D gene uncertain. This CDR3 spans 14 amino acids. Germline V gene lookup returns CDR1 LNHDA and CDR2 SQIVND (reference sequence). V was trimmed by 0 bases and J by 0 bases, leaving 5 bases between them. In DNA, the CDR3 is TGTGCCAGTAGTATAGATACAGACCAAGAGACCCAGTACTTC. This translates into CASSIDTDQETQYF.

The chain employs TRBV7-2 and TRBJ1-3; TRBD1 is a possible D gene (5 bases). With 3 bases removed from V and 1 base from J, the gap between germline ends came to 13 bases. The CDR3 totals 16 residues. The germline CDR1 and CDR2 sequences are SGHTA and FQGNSA. The CDR3 reads CASSLIQGGSGNTIYF. Written as DNA, the CDR3 is TGTGCCAGCAGCTTGATTCAGGGAGGGTCTGGAAACACCATATATTTT.

This clone was seen only once. The chain is built from TRBV5-3 and TRBJ1-5; D remains ambiguous. TRBV5-3 qualifies as an ORF whose function is uncertain. Trimming removed 0 bases from V and 3 bases from J, with 7 bases in between. This CDR3 contains 14 residues. This chain's CDR3 is CARSLAPVNQPQHF. In DNA, the CDR3 is TGTGCCAGAAGCTTGGCCCCAGTCAATCAGCCCCAGCATTTT.

The chain couples TRBV21-1 to TRBJ2-3; TRBD2, the D gene given by the table, was not confirmed from the DNA. TRBV21-1 is a known pseudogene. The CDR3 runs 13 residues. The CDR3 sequence: CAIPARHTDTQYF. In nucleotides, the CDR3 is TGTGCCATCCCGGCGCGGCACACAGATACGCAGTATTTT.

This chain joins TRBV7-3 and TRBJ1-4; D remains unclear. The CDR3 spans 16 residues. With 3 bases removed from V and 0 bases from J, the gap between germline ends came to 11 bases. The germline V gene has CDR1 SGHTA and CDR2 FQGTGA. The CDR3 nucleotides are TGTGCCAGCAGCTTTGATGGGTTTGCAACTAATGAAAAACTGTTTTTT. Its translation is CASSFDGFATNEKLFF.

Many counts were recorded for this clone. This chain joins TRBV5-1 and TRBJ2-5, with 9 bases fitting TRBD1. This CDR3 is built from 14 residues. CDR1 and CDR2 (germline): SGHRS, YFSETQ. V shed 4 bases and J 6 bases; nucleotides not matched to a gene: 7. Here the CDR3 reads CASSETQGAKTQYF. The CDR3 bases are TGCGCCAGCAGCGAAACACAGGGGGCGAAGACCCAGTACTTC.

The chain couples TRBV5-6 to TRBJ1-2; TRBD1 agrees at 7 bases. Germline V gene sequence: CDR1 SGHDT, CDR2 YYEEEE. The CDR3 runs to 13 residues. The ends lost 5 bases at V and 7 bases at J; junction bases unmatched: 8. CDR3 in amino acids: CASSWGWTGGYTF. CDR3 in DNA: TGTGCCAGCAGTTGGGGGTGGACAGGTGGCTACACCTTC.

This clone was seen more than once but under ten times. A far larger clone is a single base away, which makes a read error likely. The sample has other DNA sequences that encode this CDR3 too. V usage is TRBV30 and J usage is TRBJ1-1; possible D gene TRBD1, 6 bases. The CDR3 contains 11 residues. In germline, CDR1 is GTSNPN, CDR2 SVGIG (reference sequence). The DNA of the CDR3 is TGTGCATGGAGTGTACACAGGGCCGCTTTCTTT. This encodes CAWSVHRAAFF.

A word on this clone: A far larger clone is a single base away, which makes a read error likely. This sample includes further DNA sequences coding for the same CDR3. V and J are TRBV7-9 and TRBJ1-2; unclear D gene. Germline lookup yields CDR1 SEHNR and CDR2 FQNEAQ (reference sequence). The CDR3 length is 14 residues. The chain's CDR3 is CASSPTDTYYGYTF. Written as DNA, the CDR3 is TGTGCCAGCAGCCCTACCGACACCTACTACGGCTACACCTTC.